The TCR beta chain described here comes from a study of post-analysis software for immune sequencing data. Points from the study as a whole: Normalized Chao1 diversity in multiple sclerosis patients fell significantly below that of controls. The five TRBV segments detected at higher frequency in patients than in controls included TRBV5-6, TRBV5-1 and TRBV20-1.

This CDR3 has 18 residues. The V gene's germline CDR1 is SGHTA and CDR2 FQGTGA. V gave up 5 bases and J gave up 4 bases; unmatched junction bases: 13. Details on this clonotype: Its antigen remains unknown.

The TCR beta cDNA libraries contained unique molecular identifiers. cDNA molecules numbering about 490,000 came from approximately 1 to 10 million T cells. TCRdb recomputed calls from the PCR reads with MiXCR, one row per CDR3 protein. The sample has about 820,000 distinct CDR3 sequences, roughly 50% seen once; the top ten hold approximately 4.5%. Material: blood. The source is a girl aged 5-17 years with multiple sclerosis. The V and J genes are TRBV7-3 and TRBJ2-1; 11 nucleotides match TRBD2. CDR3 residues: CASSAPGLADSYYNEQFF. The CDR3 DNA is TGTGCCAGCAGCGCCCCGGGACTAGCGGATTCCTATTACAATGAGCAGTTCTTC.